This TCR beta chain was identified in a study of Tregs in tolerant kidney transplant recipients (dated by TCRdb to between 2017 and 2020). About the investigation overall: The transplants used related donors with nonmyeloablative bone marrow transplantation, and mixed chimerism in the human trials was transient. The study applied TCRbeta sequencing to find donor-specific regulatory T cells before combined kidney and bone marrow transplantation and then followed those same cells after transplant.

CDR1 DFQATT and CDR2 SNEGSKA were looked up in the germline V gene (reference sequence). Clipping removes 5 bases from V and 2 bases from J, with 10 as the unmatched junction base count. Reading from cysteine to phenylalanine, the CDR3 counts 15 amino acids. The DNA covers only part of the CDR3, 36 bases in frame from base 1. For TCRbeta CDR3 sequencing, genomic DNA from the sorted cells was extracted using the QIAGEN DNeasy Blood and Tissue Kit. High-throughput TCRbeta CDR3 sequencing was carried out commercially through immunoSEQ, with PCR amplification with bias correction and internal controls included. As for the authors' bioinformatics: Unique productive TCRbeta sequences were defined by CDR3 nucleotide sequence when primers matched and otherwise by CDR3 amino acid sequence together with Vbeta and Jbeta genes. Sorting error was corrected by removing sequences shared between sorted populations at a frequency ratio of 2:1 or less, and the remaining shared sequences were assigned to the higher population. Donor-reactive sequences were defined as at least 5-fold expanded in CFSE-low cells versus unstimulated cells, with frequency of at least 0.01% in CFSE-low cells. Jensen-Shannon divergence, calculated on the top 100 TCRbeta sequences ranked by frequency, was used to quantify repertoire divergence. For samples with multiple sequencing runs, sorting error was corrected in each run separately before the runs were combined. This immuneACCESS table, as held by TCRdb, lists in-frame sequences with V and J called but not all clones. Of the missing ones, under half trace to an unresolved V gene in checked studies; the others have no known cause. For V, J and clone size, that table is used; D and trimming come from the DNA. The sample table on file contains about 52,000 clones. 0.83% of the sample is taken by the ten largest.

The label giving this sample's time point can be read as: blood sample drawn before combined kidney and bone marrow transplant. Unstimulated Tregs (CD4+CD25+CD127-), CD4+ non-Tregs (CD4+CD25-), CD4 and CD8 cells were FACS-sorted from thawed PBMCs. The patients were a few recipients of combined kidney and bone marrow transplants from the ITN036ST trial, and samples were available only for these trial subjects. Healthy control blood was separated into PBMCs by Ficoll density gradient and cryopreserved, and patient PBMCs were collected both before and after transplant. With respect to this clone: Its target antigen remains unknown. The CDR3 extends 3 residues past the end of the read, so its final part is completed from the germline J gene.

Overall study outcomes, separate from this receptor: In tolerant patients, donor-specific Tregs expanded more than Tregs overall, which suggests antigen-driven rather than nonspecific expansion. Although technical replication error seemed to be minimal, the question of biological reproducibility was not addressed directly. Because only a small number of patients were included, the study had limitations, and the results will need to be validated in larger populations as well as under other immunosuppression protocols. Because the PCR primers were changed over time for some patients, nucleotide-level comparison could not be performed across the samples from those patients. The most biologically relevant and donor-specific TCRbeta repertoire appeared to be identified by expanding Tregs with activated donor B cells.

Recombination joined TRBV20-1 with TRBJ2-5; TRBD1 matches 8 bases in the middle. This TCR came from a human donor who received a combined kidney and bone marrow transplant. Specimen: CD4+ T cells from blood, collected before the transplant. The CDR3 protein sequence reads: CSAPVLGQAQETQYF. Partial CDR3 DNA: TGCAGTGCTCCCGTCCTGGGACAGGCACAAGAGACC.